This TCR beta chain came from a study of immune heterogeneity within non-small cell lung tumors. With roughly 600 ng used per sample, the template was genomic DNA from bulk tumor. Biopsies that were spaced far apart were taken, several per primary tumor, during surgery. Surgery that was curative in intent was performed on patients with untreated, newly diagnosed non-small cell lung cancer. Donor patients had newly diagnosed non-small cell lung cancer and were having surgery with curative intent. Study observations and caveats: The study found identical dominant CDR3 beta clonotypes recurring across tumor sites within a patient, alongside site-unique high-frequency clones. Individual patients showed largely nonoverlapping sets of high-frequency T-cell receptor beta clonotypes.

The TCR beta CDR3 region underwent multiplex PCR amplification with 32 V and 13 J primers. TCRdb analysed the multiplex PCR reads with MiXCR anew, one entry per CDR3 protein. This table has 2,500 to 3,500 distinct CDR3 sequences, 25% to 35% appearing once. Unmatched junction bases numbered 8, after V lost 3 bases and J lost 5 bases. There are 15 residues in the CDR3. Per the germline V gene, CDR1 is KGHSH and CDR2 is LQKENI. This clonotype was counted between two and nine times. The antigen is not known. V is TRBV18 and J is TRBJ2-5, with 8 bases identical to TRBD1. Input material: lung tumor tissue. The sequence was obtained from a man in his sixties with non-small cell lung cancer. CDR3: CASSPSGRGLETQYF. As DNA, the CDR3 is TGTGCCAGCTCACCGTCGGGCAGGGGGCTGGAGACCCAGTACTTC. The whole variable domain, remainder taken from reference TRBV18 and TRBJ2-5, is NAGVMQNPRHLVRRRGQEARLRCSPMKGHSHVYWYRQLPEEGLKFMVYLQKENIIDESGMPKERFSAEFPKEGPSILRIQQVVRGDSAAYFCASSPSGRGLETQYFGPGTRLLVL.